These 16 T cell receptor beta chains came from one sample sequenced in a study of T cell responses to AZD1222 COVID-19 vaccine. The repertoire was sequenced with immunoSEQ multiplex PCR; TCRdb's copy has only in-frame clones and lacks some. The table has tens of thousands of clones, 85% to 95% seen once. The material was peripheral blood, obtained 28 days after the second AZD1222 dose. Every receptor here comes from an adult who received the AZD1222 COVID-19 vaccine.

J is TRBJ2-1 and V is TRBV27, with 11 bases matching TRBD2. CDR3 length: 16 residues. Germline CDR1 reads MNHEY; CDR2 reads SMNVEV (reference sequence). Unmatched junction bases numbered 5, after V lost 2 bases and J lost 5 bases. CDR3 sequence (DNA): TGTGCCAGCAGTTTAGCCCCTAGCGGGAGGAACAATGAGCAGTTCTTC. Protein product: CASSLAPSGRNNEQFF.

The chain combines TRBV5-4 with TRBJ2-1; TRBD1 might be the D (6 bases). CDR1 is SGHNT and CDR2 is YYREEE in the germline V gene (reference sequence). This CDR3 region has 15 residues. V was pared by 0 bases and J by 4 bases, with 11 bases between. The DNA of the CDR3 is TGTGCCAGCAGCTTGGCCGGGACACCTTACAATGAGCAGTTCTTC. This encodes CASSLAGTPYNEQFF.

The genes are TRBV12-3 or TRBV12-4 and TRBJ1-1; the D is unclear. V was cut by 6 bases and J by 8 bases, with 10 bases left in between. CDR3 length: 11 amino acids. The CDR3 loop reads CASRSQREAFF. The CDR3 coding sequence is TGTGCCAGCAGGTCTCAGAGAGAAGCTTTCTTT.

This chain joins TRBV5-1 and TRBJ1-3, with a weak D call TRBD1 (5 bases). Germline V gene lookup returns CDR1 SGHRS and CDR2 YFSETQ. Trimming took 4 bases from V and 4 from J, leaving 12 bases between them. The length of the CDR3 is 14 residues. CDR3 loop: CASSEDTAGNTIYF. As DNA, the CDR3 is TGCGCCAGCAGCGAGGACACCGCAGGAAACACCATATATTTT.

The chain employs TRBV7-9 and TRBJ1-2; a possible D gene is TRBD1 (5 bases). Trimming took off 8 bases at V and 5 bases at J, with 30 bases between the two ends. The germline V gene encodes CDR1 SEHNR and CDR2 FQNEAQ (reference sequence). The CDR3 is made up of 18 amino acids. The CDR3: CASWETQDNKSQGYGYTF. The CDR3 DNA sequence: TGTGCCAGCTGGGAAACTCAGGACAACAAAAGCCAGGGATATGGCTACACCTTC.

The chain is built from TRBV28 and TRBJ1-2; D is undetermined. V was shortened by 6 bases and J by 5 bases, with 16 bases between the two germline ends. The CDR3 sequence is 14 residues long. Germline lookup yields CDR1 MDHEN and CDR2 SYDVKM. CDR3 region: CASSAGSGIYGYTF. The CDR3 nucleotides read TGTGCCAGCAGCGCGGGGTCCGGGATTTATGGCTACACCTTC.

The chain recombines TRBV11-2 with TRBJ1-2, with D tentatively TRBD1 (5 bases). V lost 3 bases and J lost 6, with 14 bases in between. The CDR3 spans 14 residues. Germline V gives CDR1 SGHAT, CDR2 FQNNGV. CDR3 protein: CASSFSQGRDGYTF. For the CDR3, the DNA is TGTGCCAGCAGCTTTTCTCAGGGTAGGGATGGCTACACCTTC.

This clone is medium-sized in the sample. The V call is TRBV11-2, the J call TRBJ2-7; tentatively, D is TRBD1 (6 bases). The CDR3 runs 16 residues. Germline CDR1 reads SGHAT; CDR2 reads FQNNGV. The V end lost 3 bases, the J end lost 6 bases, and 21 bases lay between the germline ends. This chain's CDR3 is CASSLGAGQAPGEQYF. CDR3 nucleotides: TGTGCCAGCAGCTTGGGGGCCGGCCAAGCTCCTGGCGAGCAGTACTTC.

V is TRBV6-5 and J is TRBJ1-1, with TRBD1 matching over 9 bases. This CDR3 contains 15 residues. Per the germline V gene, CDR1 is MNHEY and CDR2 is SVGAGI. The V gene end was trimmed by 11 bases and the J gene end by 5 bases; junction bases not matched to a gene: 15. As DNA, the CDR3 is TGTGCCGCACAGGGGGCGAGGATTTCGGGGACTGAAGCTTTCTTT. Protein sequence: CAAQGARISGTEAFF.

This chain links TRBV5-6 with TRBJ2-7; D is perhaps TRBD1 (6 bases). Germline CDR1 and CDR2: SGHDT and YYEEEE. The CDR3 has 13 residues. Trimming shortened V by 4 bases and J by 6 bases, and 14 bases separated the two germline ends. The CDR3, as DNA: TGTGCCAGCAGCCACGACAGGTTTTTCGAGCAGTACTTC. Protein product: CASSHDRFFEQYF.

The gene calls are TRBV2 and TRBJ2-7; D is undetermined. Trimming took 5 bases from V and 2 from J, leaving 10 bases between them. Germline-derived CDR1 and CDR2 are SNHLY and FYNNEI. CDR3 length equals 13 residues. The CDR3: CASSLDRTYEQYF. The CDR3 DNA sequence: TGTGCCAGCAGTCTGGACCGAACCTACGAGCAGTACTTC. Full variable domain (rest looked up from reference TRBV2 and TRBJ2-7): EPEVTQTPSHQVTQMGQEVILRCVPISNHLYFYWYRQILGQKVEFLVSFYNNEISEKSEIFDDQFSVERPDGSNFTLKIRSTKLEDSAMYFCASSLDRTYEQYFGPGTRLTVT.

This chain links TRBV3-1 (or the pseudogene TRBV3-2) with TRBJ2-1; 10 bases line up with TRBD1. The V and J ends lost 4 bases and 1 base, in that order; junction bases with no gene match: 1. This CDR3 contains 15 residues. Germline CDR1 is LGHDT and CDR2 is YNNKEL (reference sequence). CDR3 in amino acids: CASSRGQGSYNEQFF. DNA for the CDR3: TGTGCCAGCAGCCGGGGACAGGGGTCCTACAATGAGCAGTTCTTC.

The chain carries TRBV19 and TRBJ1-5; D possibly corresponds to TRBD1 (5 bases). Trimming cost V 4 bases and J 3 bases, with 7 bases left between them. The CDR3 extends over 13 amino acids. The V gene's germline CDR1 is LNHDA and CDR2 SQIVND (reference sequence). The CDR3 spells CASSTGNNQPQHF. In DNA form, the CDR3 reads TGTGCCAGTAGTACAGGGAACAATCAGCCCCAGCATTTT.

In its sample, this clone was seen once. The chain has TRBV7-8 and TRBJ1-1; a possible D gene is TRBD1 (6 bases). V was cut by 5 bases and J by 13 bases, with 23 bases left in between. Germline V gives CDR1 SGHVS, CDR2 FQNEAQ. The CDR3 sequence is 14 residues long. CDR3 region: CASSTMTGGLVVFF. The CDR3 nucleotides read TGTGCCAGCAGCACAATGACAGGAGGGCTCGTCGTTTTCTTT.

J is TRBJ1-4 and V is TRBV19, with TRBD1 identical over 7 bases. Losses at the gene ends were 6 bases for V and 4 bases for J; bases not matched to a gene: 8. Germline CDR1 reads LNHDA; CDR2 reads SQIVND (reference sequence). This CDR3 is built from 15 residues. The DNA of the CDR3 is TGTGCCAGTAGCTTGGGACAGACCCATAATGAAAAACTGTTTTTT. The encoded protein is CASSLGQTHNEKLFF.

This rearrangement joins TRBV6-5 to TRBJ2-1; D is uncertain. Germline lookup yields CDR1 MNHEY and CDR2 SVGAGI. Trimming took off 3 bases at V and 0 bases at J, with 6 bases between the two ends. The CDR3 is 14 amino acids. CDR3 DNA sequence: TGTGCCAGCAGTTATGATAGCTCCTACAATGAGCAGTTCTTC. Protein sequence: CASSYDSSYNEQFF.